This T cell receptor beta chain stems from a study of cytomegalovirus exposure and HLA in healthy donors. Study summary: Early on, a data release was issued that held 80 million or so unique TCRs from HLA-typed donors.

This CDR3 has 16 amino acids. CDR1 is SGHRS and CDR2 is YFSETQ in the germline V gene. V shed 1 base and J 9 bases; nucleotides not matched to a gene: 8. With 60 Vbeta and 13 Jbeta primers, the PCR was carried out. The data were produced by immunoSEQ multiplex PCR, yet TCRdb's version contains in-frame clones alone and is incomplete. The top ten clones hold 0.8% to 1% of a sample with over 150,000 clones, around 90% of them seen once. About this clone: The antigen remains undetermined.

Study-level findings and limits: Cytomegalovirus-associated TCR beta chains were listed, numbering 150 to 200. Reportedly, TCR beta sequences accurately predicted HLA-A and HLA-B alleles in most subjects. Later analysis indicated greater clonal expansion among HLA-associated TCR beta chains than among equally common other chains.

The source material was PBMCs. This receptor was identified in a woman aged 25 to 39 in good health and CMV-seronegative. The chain uses TRBV5-1 and TRBJ2-1; 12 nucleotides agree with TRBD2. The CDR3 DNA is TGCGCCAGCAGCTTGTTCGCTAGCGGGAGGGGAAGTGAGCAGTTCTTC. Its translation: CASSLFASGRGSEQFF.